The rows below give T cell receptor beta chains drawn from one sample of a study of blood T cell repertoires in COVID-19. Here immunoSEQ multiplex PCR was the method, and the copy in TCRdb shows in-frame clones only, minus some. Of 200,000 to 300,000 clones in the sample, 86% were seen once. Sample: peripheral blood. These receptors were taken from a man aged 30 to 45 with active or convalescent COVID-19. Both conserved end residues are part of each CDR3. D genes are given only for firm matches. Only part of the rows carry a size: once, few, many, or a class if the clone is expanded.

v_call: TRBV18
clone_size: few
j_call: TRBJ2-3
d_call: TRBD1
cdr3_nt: TGTGCCAGCTCACCTTACAGGGGTACGAGCACAGATACGCAGTATTTT
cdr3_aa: CASSPYRGTSTDTQYF

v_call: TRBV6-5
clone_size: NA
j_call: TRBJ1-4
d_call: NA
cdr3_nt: TGTGCCAGCAGTTACTCGGGGGGATGGGGTGAAAAACTGTTTTTT
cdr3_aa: CASSYSGGWGEKLFF

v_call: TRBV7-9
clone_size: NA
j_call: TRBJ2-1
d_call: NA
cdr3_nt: TGTGCCAGCAGCTTTGTTGCCTCCACTGTACCCTACAATGAGCAGTTCTTC
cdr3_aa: CASSFVASTVPYNEQFF

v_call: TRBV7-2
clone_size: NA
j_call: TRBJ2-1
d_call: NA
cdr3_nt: TGTGCCAGCAGCCTGCCCGAGATAGGACAGCTTCCAGGCAATGAGCAGTTCTTC
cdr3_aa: CASSLPEIGQLPGNEQFF

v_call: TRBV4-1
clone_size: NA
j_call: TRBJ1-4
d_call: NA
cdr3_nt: TGCGCCAGCAGCCAAGAGAGGCAGGAAAAACTGTTTTTT
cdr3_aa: CASSQERQEKLFF

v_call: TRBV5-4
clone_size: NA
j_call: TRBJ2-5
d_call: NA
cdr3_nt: TGTGCCAGCAGCTTTGCCTACCAACAAGAGACCCAGTACTTC
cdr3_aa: CASSFAYQQETQYF

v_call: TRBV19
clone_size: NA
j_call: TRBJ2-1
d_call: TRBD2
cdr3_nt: TGTGCCAGTAGTATTTGGCGGGAGTACAATGAGCAGTTCTTC
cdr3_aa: CASSIWREYNEQFF

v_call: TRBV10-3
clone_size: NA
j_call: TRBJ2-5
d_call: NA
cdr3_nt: TGTGCCATCGGAGAGGTGTACCAAGAGACCCAGTACTTC
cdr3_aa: CAIGEVYQETQYF

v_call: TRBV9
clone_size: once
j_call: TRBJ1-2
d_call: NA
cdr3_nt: TGTGCCAGCAGCTTCGAGACAGGAGACCTAAACTATGGCTACACCTTC
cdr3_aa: CASSFETGDLNYGYTF

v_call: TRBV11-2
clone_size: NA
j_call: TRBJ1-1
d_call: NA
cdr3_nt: TGTGCCAGCAGCCAAGCCGAGGACACTGAAGCTTTCTTT
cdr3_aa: CASSQAEDTEAFF

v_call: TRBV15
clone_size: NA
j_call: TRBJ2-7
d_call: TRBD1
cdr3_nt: TGTGCCACCAGCAGATCTAACAGGGGCCCCTACGAGCAGTACTTC
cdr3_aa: CATSRSNRGPYEQYF

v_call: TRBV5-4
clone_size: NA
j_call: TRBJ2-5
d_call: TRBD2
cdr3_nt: TGTGCCAGCAGCCGGGGGGAGGAGACCCAGTACTTC
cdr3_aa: CASSRGEETQYF

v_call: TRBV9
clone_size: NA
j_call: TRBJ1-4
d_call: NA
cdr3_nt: TGTGCCAGCAGCGTAGGACAACAAACTAATGAAAAACTGTTTTTT
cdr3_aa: CASSVGQQTNEKLFF

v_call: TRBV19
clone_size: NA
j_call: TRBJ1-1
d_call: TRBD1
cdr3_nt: TGTGCCAGTAGTAGGGGGACCGGAGGGGGCCAAGAGAACACTGAAGCTTTCTTT
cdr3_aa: CASSRGTGGGQENTEAFF

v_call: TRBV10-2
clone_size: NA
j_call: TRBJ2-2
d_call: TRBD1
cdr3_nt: TGCGCCAGCAGCCTTTGGTTGGGGACAGACTCCACCGGGGAGCTGTTTTTT
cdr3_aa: CASSLWLGTDSTGELFF

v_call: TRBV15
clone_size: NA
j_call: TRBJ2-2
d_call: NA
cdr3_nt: TGTGCCACCAGCAGAGATGGGGCGGTCACCGGGGAGCTGTTTTTT
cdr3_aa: CATSRDGAVTGELFF

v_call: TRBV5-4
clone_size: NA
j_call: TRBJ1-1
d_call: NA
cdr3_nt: TGTGCCAGCAGCTTGAGGCAGTTGGAGGGCACTGAAGCTTTCTTT
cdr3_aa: CASSLRQLEGTEAFF

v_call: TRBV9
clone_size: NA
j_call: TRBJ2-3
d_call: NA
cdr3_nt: TGTGCCAGCAGCGTAGCTATTGGGGACACGCACCGAAGCACAGATACGCAGTATTTT
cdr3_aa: CASSVAIGDTHRSTDTQYF

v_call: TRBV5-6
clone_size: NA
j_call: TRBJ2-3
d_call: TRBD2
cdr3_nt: TGTGCCAGCAGCTTGGAAGTCAGCGGGGCTAGCACAGATACGCAGTATTTT
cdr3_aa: CASSLEVSGASTDTQYF

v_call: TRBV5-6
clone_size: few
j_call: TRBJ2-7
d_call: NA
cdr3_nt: TGTGCCAGCAGCCTGTTTACAGGCTACGAGCAGTACTTC
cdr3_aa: CASSLFTGYEQYF

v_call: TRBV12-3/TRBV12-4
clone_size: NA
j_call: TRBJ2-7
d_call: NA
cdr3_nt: TGTGCCAGCAGTTTAAGGGGGTACGAGCAGTACTTC
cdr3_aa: CASSLRGYEQYF

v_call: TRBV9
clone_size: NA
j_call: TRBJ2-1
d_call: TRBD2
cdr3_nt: TGTGCCAGCAGCGTCTCAGCGGGGTCGTACAATGAGCAGTTCTTC
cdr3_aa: CASSVSAGSYNEQFF

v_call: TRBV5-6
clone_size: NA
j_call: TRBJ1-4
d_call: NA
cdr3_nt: TGTGCCAGCAGCCTGAGGACGGGAGGCTGGGAAAAACTGTTTTTT
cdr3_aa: CASSLRTGGWEKLFF

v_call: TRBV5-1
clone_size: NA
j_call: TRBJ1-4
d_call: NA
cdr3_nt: TGCGCCAGCAGCCACTCCGTTGTGGAGGCAACTAATGAAAAACTGTTTTTT
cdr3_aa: CASSHSVVEATNEKLFF

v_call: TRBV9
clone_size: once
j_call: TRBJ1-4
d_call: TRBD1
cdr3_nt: TGTGCCAGCAGCGAAGGGACAGGGGTAGGGGAAAAACTGTTTTTT
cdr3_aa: CASSEGTGVGEKLFF

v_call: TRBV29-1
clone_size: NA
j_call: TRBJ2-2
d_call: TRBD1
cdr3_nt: TGCAGCGTTGAAGGGCGACAGGGCGTGGCCGGGGAGCTGTTTTTT
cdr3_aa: CSVEGRQGVAGELFF

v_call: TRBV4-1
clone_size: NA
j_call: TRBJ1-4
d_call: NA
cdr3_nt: TGCGCCAGCAGCCAGCCGGGCGGGACTAATGAAAAACTGTTTTTT
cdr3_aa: CASSQPGGTNEKLFF

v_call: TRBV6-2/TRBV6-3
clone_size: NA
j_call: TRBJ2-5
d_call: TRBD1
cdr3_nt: TGTGCCAGCAGCAATCACAGGGGGCACGAGACCCAGTACTTC
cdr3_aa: CASSNHRGHETQYF

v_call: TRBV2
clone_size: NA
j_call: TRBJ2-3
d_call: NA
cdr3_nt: TGTGCCAGCAAGGCTAGCGGCACAGATACGCAGTATTTT
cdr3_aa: CASKASGTDTQYF

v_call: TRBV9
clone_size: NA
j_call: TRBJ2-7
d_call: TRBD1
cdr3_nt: TGTGCCAGCACCGTGGGACAGGGGAGCCACGAGCAGTACTTC
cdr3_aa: CASTVGQGSHEQYF

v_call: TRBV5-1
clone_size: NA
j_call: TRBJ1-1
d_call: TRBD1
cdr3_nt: TGCGCCAGCGGACAGGGGGCTGAAGCTTTCTTT
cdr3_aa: CASGQGAEAFF

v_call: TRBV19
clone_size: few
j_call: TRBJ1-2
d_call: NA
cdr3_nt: TGTGCCAGTAGTATAGAAGGGGCCTATGGCTACACCTTC
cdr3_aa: CASSIEGAYGYTF

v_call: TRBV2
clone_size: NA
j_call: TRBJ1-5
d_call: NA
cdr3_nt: TGTGCCAGCAGTGACACAAGGGGGTTTAGCAATCAGCCCCAGCATTTT
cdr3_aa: CASSDTRGFSNQPQHF

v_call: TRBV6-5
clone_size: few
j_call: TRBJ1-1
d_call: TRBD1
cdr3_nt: TGTGCCAGCAGTCCACAGGGGCTTAGGAACACTGAAGCTTTCTTT
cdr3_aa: CASSPQGLRNTEAFF